These T cell receptor beta chains were read from a single sample in a study of human T cells and chemical hapten exposure. TCRdb ran MiXCR on the RACE reads and lists one entry per CDR3 protein. There are 65,000 to 90,000 distinct CDR3 sequences in the sample; 13% to 15% occur only once, and 4.6% lies in the top ten. The sequences come from whole blood, collected in connection with sensitization to the hapten diphenylcyclopropenone (DPC). Receptor source: a woman aged 45 to 65 with alopecia areata. Some clones in this sample may be carry-over from other donors' samples. The CDR3 runs from the conserved cysteine through the conserved F or W. D genes are given only for firm matches. Not all rows give a size; the values are once, few, many and, for expanded clones, a class.

D	V	J	size	CDR3	DNA
.	TRBV7-9	TRBJ2-1	once	CACSPLRGSYNEQFF	TGTGCCTGCAGCCCCCTAAGAGGGTCCTACAATGAGCAGTTCTTC
TRBD1	TRBV2	TRBJ1-1	few	CASSDWQGVAEAFF	TGTGCCAGCAGTGATTGGCAGGGGGTGGCCGAAGCTTTCTTT
.	TRBV5-1	TRBJ2-2	.	CASNKEGTGELFF	TGCGCCAGCAACAAAGAGGGGACCGGGGAGCTGTTTTTT
.	TRBV5-5	TRBJ1-2	.	CASSLALAYGYTF	TGTGCCAGCAGCTTGGCCCTAGCGTATGGCTACACCTTC
.	TRBV7-6	TRBJ2-5	.	CASSLNSGPQETQYF	TGTGCCAGCAGCTTAAATTCAGGGCCACAAGAGACCCAGTACTTC
.	TRBV11-2	TRBJ2-5	.	CASSPDRLETQYF	TGTGCCAGCAGCCCCGACAGGCTAGAGACCCAGTACTTC
TRBD1	TRBV20-1	TRBJ2-1	.	CSSSLRDRGNNEQFF	TGCAGTTCTTCCCTCCGGGACAGGGGTAACAATGAGCAGTTCTTC
.	TRBV20-1	TRBJ1-1	.	CSARDSQQPNTEAFF	TGCAGTGCTAGAGATTCCCAGCAACCAAACACTGAAGCTTTCTTT
.	TRBV6-6	TRBJ1-1	many	CASSLAMNTEAFF	TGTGCCAGCAGTCTGGCAATGAACACTGAAGCTTTCTTT
.	TRBV3-1	TRBJ2-1	.	CASSRWGYEQFF	TGTGCCAGCAGCCGTTGGGGCTATGAGCAGTTCTTC
.	TRBV2	TRBJ1-4	.	CASSANHGGPEKLFF	TGTGCCAGCAGTGCGAATCATGGGGGGCCCGAAAAACTGTTTTTT
.	TRBV30	TRBJ1-3	.	CAWRSPGNTIYF	TGTGCCTGGAGGAGCCCTGGAAACACCATATATTTT
TRBD1	TRBV28	TRBJ2-7	.	CASRTGIVYEQYF	TGTGCCAGCCGGACAGGGATCGTTTACGAGCAGTACTTC
.	TRBV18	TRBJ2-1	few	CASSPPLTPENEQFF	TGTGCCAGCTCACCACCTCTCACCCCGGAGAATGAGCAGTTCTTC
TRBD2	TRBV7-8	TRBJ2-1	.	CASSQGTSGSGEQFF	TGTGCCAGCAGCCAAGGGACTAGCGGGTCGGGTGAGCAGTTCTTC
.	TRBV6-5	TRBJ2-1	.	CASSYSIYRGYEQFF	TGTGCCAGCAGTTACTCGATATATAGGGGGTATGAGCAGTTCTTC
TRBD1	TRBV4-1	TRBJ1-5	once	CASSQESLGQGAHQPQHF	TGCGCCAGCAGCCAGGAATCTTTAGGACAGGGGGCGCATCAGCCCCAGCATTTT
.	TRBV7-9	TRBJ1-6	few	CASSITGGSPLHF	TGTGCCAGCAGTATAACCGGTGGTTCACCCCTCCACTTT
TRBD1	TRBV20-1	TRBJ2-7	few	CSARASGQTYVEQYF	TGCAGTGCTAGAGCCTCGGGACAGACCTACGTCGAGCAGTACTTC
.	TRBV19	TRBJ2-6	.	CASSIEGTAGANVLTF	TGTGCCAGTAGTATAGAGGGGACTGCTGGGGCCAACGTCCTGACTTTC
TRBD2	TRBV30	TRBJ2-1	.	CAWSVMTSGHNEQFF	TGTGCCTGGAGTGTAATGACTAGCGGACACAATGAGCAGTTCTTC
.	TRBV12-3/TRBV12-4	TRBJ2-7	many	CASSFPPSYEQYF	TGTGCCAGCAGTTTCCCCCCTTCCTACGAGCAGTACTTC
.	TRBV5-1	TRBJ1-4	few	CASRTGLSNEKLFF	TGCGCCAGCAGGACGGGACTCTCTAATGAAAAACTGTTTTTT
TRBD1	TRBV20-1	TRBJ1-1	.	CSALGQRNTEAFF	TGCAGTGCGCTGGGACAGAGAAACACTGAAGCTTTCTTT
.	TRBV7-6	TRBJ2-1	.	CASSLAPEGLKHNEQFF	TGTGCCAGCAGCTTAGCCCCCGAGGGGTTGAAGCACAATGAGCAGTTCTTC
.	TRBV29-1	TRBJ1-5	many	CSVGGAFSNQPQHF	TGCAGCGTAGGAGGGGCATTTAGCAATCAGCCCCAGCATTTT
TRBD2	TRBV6-6	TRBJ2-6	.	CASSYRGVNSGANVLTF	TGTGCCAGCAGTTACCGGGGGGTGAACTCTGGGGCCAACGTCCTGACTTTC
.	TRBV14	TRBJ1-2	many	CASSQGLRGGPANYGYTF	TGTGCCAGCAGCCAAGGATTAAGAGGGGGGCCGGCTAACTATGGCTACACCTTC
.	TRBV6-5	TRBJ1-3	few	CASSRRGGGSGNTIYF	TGTGCCAGCAGTCGCCGGGGGGGCGGCTCTGGAAACACCATATATTTT
.	TRBV18	TRBJ1-5	many	CASSRTSDQPQHF	TGTGCCAGCTCCCGTACTAGCGATCAGCCCCAGCATTTT
TRBD1	TRBV7-6	TRBJ1-4	.	CASSLRQGGNEKLFF	TGTGCCAGCAGCCTCAGACAGGGCGGTAATGAAAAACTGTTTTTT
.	TRBV28	TRBJ2-7	.	CASSLYDEQYF	TGTGCCAGCAGTTTATATGACGAGCAGTACTTC
.	TRBV7-9	TRBJ2-1	.	CASSLVENEQFF	TGTGCCAGCAGCTTAGTCGAGAATGAGCAGTTCTTC
TRBD1	TRBV7-6	TRBJ2-2	medium-sized	CASRTGAGELFF	TGTGCCAGCAGGACAGGGGCCGGGGAGCTGTTTTTT
.	TRBV12-3/TRBV12-4	TRBJ2-6	few	CASSLEGSGSGANVLTF	TGTGCCAGCAGTTTGGAAGGAAGCGGCTCTGGGGCCAACGTCCTGACTTTC
TRBD2	TRBV4-1	TRBJ2-3	.	CASSEPGGRYTQYF	TGCGCCAGCAGCGAACCGGGAGGTCGGTATACGCAGTATTTT
TRBD1	TRBV2	TRBJ2-7	.	CASVRRQGANEQYF	TGTGCCAGCGTTCGGAGACAGGGGGCGAACGAGCAGTACTTC
TRBD2	TRBV4-3	TRBJ2-1	few	CASSQDVASGRYNEQFF	TGCGCCAGCAGCCAAGATGTGGCTAGCGGGAGATACAATGAGCAGTTCTTC
.	TRBV9	TRBJ1-2	few	CASSETRTQGYTF	TGTGCCAGCAGCGAGACAAGAACTCAAGGCTACACCTTC
TRBD1	TRBV5-1	TRBJ1-1	.	CASSLWTGRTEAFF	TGCGCCAGCAGCTTGTGGACAGGGCGTACTGAAGCTTTCTTT
TRBD2	TRBV5-1	TRBJ2-5	.	CASSQRTSGSETQYF	TGCGCCAGCAGCCAGAGGACTAGCGGGAGTGAGACCCAGTACTTC
.	TRBV7-9	TRBJ2-4	many	CASSSQLAGNIQYF	TGTGCCAGCAGCTCACAACTAGCTGGCAACATTCAGTACTTC
.	TRBV24-1	TRBJ2-2	.	CATSDHAPTNTGELFF	TGTGCCACCAGTGACCACGCCCCTACGAACACCGGGGAGCTGTTTTTT
TRBD1	TRBV6-1	TRBJ1-5	few	CASSEALAGGGEPQHF	TGTGCCAGCAGTGAAGCGCTAGCAGGGGGCGGGGAGCCCCAGCATTTT
TRBD1	TRBV12-3/TRBV12-4	TRBJ1-5	.	CASSLGDRGGRQPQHF	TGTGCCAGCAGTCTAGGGGACAGGGGAGGTCGACAGCCCCAGCATTTT
.	TRBV7-9	TRBJ2-2	.	CASSFGQRTGELFF	TGTGCCAGCAGCTTCGGACAGAGGACCGGGGAGCTGTTTTTT
TRBD2	TRBV14	TRBJ2-1	few	CASSLLAGLNEQFF	TGTGCCAGCAGCCTACTAGCGGGATTGAATGAGCAGTTCTTC
TRBD1	TRBV7-9	TRBJ1-6	few	CASSIRQGGNSPLHF	TGTGCCAGCAGCATCAGACAGGGTGGTAATTCACCCCTCCACTTT
.	TRBV19	TRBJ2-2	.	CASLPDTGELFF	TGTGCCAGCTTACCCGACACCGGGGAGCTGTTTTTT
.	TRBV5-5	TRBJ2-3	.	CASSPVAVIDTQYF	TGTGCCAGCAGCCCGGTAGCGGTGATCGATACGCAGTATTTT
.	TRBV5-5	TRBJ1-6	many	CASSASAGSYNSPLHF	TGTGCCAGCAGCGCGAGTGCCGGGTCTTATAATTCACCCCTCCACTTT
.	TRBV2	TRBJ2-5	.	CASSRLGRSGRETQYF	TGTGCCAGCAGTCGCCTAGGGAGATCCGGCCGGGAGACCCAGTACTTC
.	TRBV2	TRBJ1-5	few	CASSERAVLSAQHF	TGTGCCAGCAGTGAGAGGGCAGTGCTATCAGCCCAGCATTTT
.	TRBV18	TRBJ1-5	many	CASSEGSNQPQHF	TGTGCCAGCTCTGAGGGGAGCAATCAGCCCCAGCATTTT